Here is one T cell receptor (beta chain) with its context. Its cognate antigen is unknown. The data were obtained in a study of cytomegalovirus exposure and HLA in healthy donors. Findings of the study overall: Three CMV-associated chains proved CMV antigen-specific in vitro. Most TCRs appeared rarely, but some public TCRs recurred in many donors. Published work reported that the classifier diagnosed cytomegalovirus status with high specificity and sensitivity.

Amplification used 60 Vbeta primers and 13 Jbeta primers. Sequencing used immunoSEQ multiplex PCR; TCRdb keeps in-frame clones, though not all of them. Of 73,000 or so clones in the sample, about 81% were seen once. The sample comprised PBMCs. The receptor was derived from a human donor in good health.

As DNA, the CDR3 is TGTGCCAGTTTGCAGCAAGAGACCCAGTACTTC. Translating it yields CASLQQETQYF. This chain connects TRBV2 to TRBJ2-5; unclear D gene. The CDR3 extends over 11 amino acids. Looked up from germline, CDR1 is SNHLY and CDR2 is FYNNEI. V lost 9 bases, J lost 2 bases, and 7 bases lay in between.